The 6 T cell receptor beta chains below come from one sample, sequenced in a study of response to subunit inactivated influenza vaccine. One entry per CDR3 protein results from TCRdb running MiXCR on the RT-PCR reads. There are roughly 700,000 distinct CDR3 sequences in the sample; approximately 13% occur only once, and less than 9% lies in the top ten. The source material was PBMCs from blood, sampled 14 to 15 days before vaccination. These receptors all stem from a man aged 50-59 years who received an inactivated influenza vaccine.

CDR3 protein: CAITSGTSGSGSTQYF. DNA for the CDR3: TGTGCCATCACTAGCGGGACTAGCGGGAGTGGCAGTACGCAGTATTTT. The chain has TRBV10-3 and TRBJ2-3, with 14 positions matching TRBD2. Germline V gene sequence: CDR1 ENHRY, CDR2 SYGVKD. The CDR3 totals 16 residues. J gave up 8 bases and V 7 bases, and 11 bases lay outside the gene matches.

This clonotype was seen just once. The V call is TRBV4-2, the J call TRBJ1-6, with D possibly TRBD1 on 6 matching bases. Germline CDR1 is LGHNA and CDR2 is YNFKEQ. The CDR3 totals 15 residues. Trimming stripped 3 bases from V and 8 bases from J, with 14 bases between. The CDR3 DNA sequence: TGTGCCAGCAGCCACGATACAGGGTCTCATTCACCCCTCCACTTT. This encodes CASSHDTGSHSPLHF.

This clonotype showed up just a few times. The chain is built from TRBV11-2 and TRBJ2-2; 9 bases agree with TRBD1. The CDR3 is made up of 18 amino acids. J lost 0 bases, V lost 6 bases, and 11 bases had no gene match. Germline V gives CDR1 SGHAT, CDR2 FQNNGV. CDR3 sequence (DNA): TGTGCCAGCAGACGAACCCCCGGGACAGGGACGAACACCGGGGAGCTGTTTTTT. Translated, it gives CASRRTPGTGTNTGELFF.

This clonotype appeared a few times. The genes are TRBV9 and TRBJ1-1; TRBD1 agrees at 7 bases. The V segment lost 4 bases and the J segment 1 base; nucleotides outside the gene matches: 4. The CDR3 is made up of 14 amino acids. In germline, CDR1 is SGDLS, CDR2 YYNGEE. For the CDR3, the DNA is TGTGCCAGCAGCCCGACAGGGCAGAACACTGAAGCTTTCTTT. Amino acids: CASSPTGQNTEAFF.

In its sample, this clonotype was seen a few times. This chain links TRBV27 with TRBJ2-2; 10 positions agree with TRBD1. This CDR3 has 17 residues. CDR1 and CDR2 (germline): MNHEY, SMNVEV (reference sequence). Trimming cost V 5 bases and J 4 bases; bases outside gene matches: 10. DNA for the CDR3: TGTGCCAGCAGTCCACCCACCGGACAGGGGGTCACCGGGGAGCTGTTTTTT. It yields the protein CASSPPTGQGVTGELFF.

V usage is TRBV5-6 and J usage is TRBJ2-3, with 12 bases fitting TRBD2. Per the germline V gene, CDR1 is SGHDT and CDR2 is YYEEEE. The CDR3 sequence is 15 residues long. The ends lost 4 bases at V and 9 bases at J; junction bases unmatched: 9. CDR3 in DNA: TGTGCCAGCAGCCGCAAACTAGCGGGGGGTGAGACGCAGTATTTT. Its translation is CASSRKLAGGETQYF.